Each of the 8 T cell receptor beta chains below was sequenced from the same sample in a study of blood T cell repertoires in COVID-19. The data were produced by immunoSEQ multiplex PCR, yet TCRdb's version contains in-frame clones alone and is incomplete. The table lists fewer than 150,000 clones, 85% of them singletons. Specimen: peripheral blood. These receptors were collected from a middle-aged man with acute or convalescent COVID-19.

The chain recombines TRBV28 with TRBJ2-3, with a weak D call TRBD1 (5 bases). Per the germline V gene, CDR1 is MDHEN and CDR2 is SYDVKM. Trimming shortened V by 6 bases and J by 0 bases, and 13 bases separated the two germline ends. This CDR3 spans 15 amino acids. The CDR3 region is CASSDSSDSTDTQYF. CDR3 coding DNA: TGTGCCAGCAGCGACAGTAGTGATAGCACAGATACGCAGTATTTT.

There are a few counts of this clone. The rearrangement uses TRBV11-3 and TRBJ1-1, with 7 positions matching TRBD1. The germline gives CDR1 SGHNT, CDR2 YENEEA. The CDR3 is made up of 12 amino acids. J was trimmed by 8 bases and V by 5 bases; bases with no gene match: 5. CDR3 residues: CASSPGQYEAFF. The DNA for the CDR3 is TGTGCCAGCAGCCCGGGACAGTACGAAGCTTTCTTT.

The gene calls are TRBV5-5 and TRBJ2-5; TRBD2 matches at 12 bases. Trimming removed 5 bases from V and 5 bases from J; junction bases left unmatched: 4. This CDR3 is built from 14 residues. The germline gives CDR1 SGHKS, CDR2 YYEKEE (reference sequence). The CDR3, as DNA: TGTGCCAGCAGTCGACTAGCGGGGGTGGAGACCCAGTACTTC. This encodes CASSRLAGVETQYF.

The V call is TRBV6-5, the J call TRBJ1-2; 10 positions agree with TRBD1. V trimming: 6 bases; J trimming: 7 bases; junction bases outside the gene matches: 8. Germline assignment: CDR1 MNHEY and CDR2 SVGAGI. The CDR3 extends over 14 amino acids. CDR3 amino acids: CASSQAGTGAGYTF. The DNA for the CDR3 is TGTGCCAGCAGCCAGGCCGGGACAGGGGCTGGCTACACCTTC.

V usage is TRBV10-3 and J usage is TRBJ2-1; 11 nucleotides agree with TRBD2. The germline V gene encodes CDR1 ENHRY and CDR2 SYGVKD. CDR3 length: 13 residues. The V segment lost 5 bases and the J segment 7 bases; nucleotides outside the gene matches: 1. CDR3 sequence (DNA): TGTGCCATCAGTAGACTAGCGGGGAATGAGCAGTTCTTC. Residues: CAISRLAGNEQFF.

The chain's CDR3 is CASSLDRGLHDGYTF. In DNA form, the CDR3 reads TGTGCCAGCAGCTTAGACAGGGGGCTTCACGATGGCTACACCTTC. The chain employs TRBV11-3 and TRBJ1-2, with 8 nucleotides matching TRBD1. CDR1 is SGHNT, CDR2 YENEEA, per germline. The trim removed 0 bases at V and 6 bases at J, leaving 6 bases unmatched. This CDR3 contains 15 residues.

This clone was seen once. This chain links TRBV7-2 with TRBJ2-3; tentatively, D is TRBD2 (6 bases). The CDR3 totals 12 residues. V dropped 5 bases and J dropped 7 bases, with 10 bases sitting between them. Looked up from germline, CDR1 is SGHTA and CDR2 is FQGNSA. The CDR3 loop reads CASSQRGNTQYF. CDR3 sequence (DNA): TGTGCCAGCAGCCAACGGGGGAATACGCAGTATTTT. Full variable domain (remainder filled in from reference TRBV7-2 and TRBJ2-3): GAGVSQSPSNKVTEKGKDVELRCDPISGHTALYWYRQSLGQGLEFLIYFQGNSAPDKSGLPSDRFSAERTGGSVSTLTIQRTQQEDSAVYLCASSQRGNTQYFGPGTRLTVL.

This clone is deemed medium-sized (0.01 to 0.1%). The rearrangement joins TRBV12-3 or TRBV12-4 to TRBJ2-1; 7 bases align to TRBD2. This CDR3 region has 12 residues. V lost 2 bases to trimming and J lost 10 bases; unmatched junction nucleotides: 2. This CDR3 reads CASSLTGREQFF. CDR3 in DNA: TGTGCCAGCAGTTTAACCGGGAGGGAGCAGTTCTTC.